This T cell receptor beta chain was identified in a study of cytomegalovirus exposure and HLA in healthy donors. V dropped 1 base and J dropped 3 bases, with 9 bases sitting between them. CDR3 length: 14 residues. Germline assignment: CDR1 MGHDK and CDR2 SYGVNS. Findings and caveats of the study: Reportedly, HLA-A and HLA-B alleles of most subjects were accurately predicted from TCR beta. TRBV6-2, TRBV6-3 and other indistinguishable V segments were excluded.

On this clone itself: Antigen unknown.

The PCR employed 60 Vbeta primers together with 13 Jbeta primers. Method: immunoSEQ multiplex PCR; TCRdb's copy keeps in-frame clones and lacks some. The profile shows around 170,000 clones, approximately 71% of them singletons. The chain combines TRBV25-1 with TRBJ1-2; D is ambiguous. The sample consisted of PBMCs. The TCR sequence derives from a girl under 18 in good health and CMV-seronegative. As DNA, the CDR3 is TGTGCCAGCAGTGAATCGGGTGATTACTATGGCTACACCTTC. Protein product: CASSESGDYYGYTF.